This TCR beta chain is drawn from a study of cytomegalovirus exposure and HLA in healthy donors. Study at large: The same platform as the roughly 700 first-cohort repertoires was used for the 100 to 150 validation repertoires, a later analysis reported.

A note on this clone: Different DNA sequences within this sample yield the same CDR3.

Sequencing was performed with immunoSEQ multiplex PCR; in TCRdb, only in-frame clones are kept and a portion is missing. The sample has about 200,000 clones, roughly 81% seen once; the top ten hold around 1.2%. The CDR3 runs 13 residues. Germline loops: CDR1 SGHNT, CDR2 YYREEE (reference sequence). The V end lost 4 bases, the J end lost 4 bases, and 12 bases lay between the germline ends. The sequencing input was PBMCs. The chain recombines TRBV5-4 with TRBJ2-7; weak D call: TRBD1 (5 bases). The clonotype comes from a woman aged 30 to 39 in good health and CMV-seronegative. The CDR3 is CASSTTGAYEQYF. The CDR3 DNA follows: TGTGCCAGCAGCACCACAGGAGCTTACGAGCAGTACTTC.